This T cell receptor (beta chain) was profiled in a study of OX40 agonist ivuxolimab in advanced cancers. Study-level information: It was ivuxolimab, an agonistic anti-OX40 (CD134) antibody, that patients were treated with. Partial responses occurred in Three dose-escalation patients, one with hepatocellular carcinoma and two with cutaneous melanoma. Study-wide findings and caveats: Antigens targeted by the expanded peripheral T cells were not determined.

On cycle 4 day 1 and cycle 7 day 1, as well as at baseline, blood was sampled. The table came from immunoSEQ multiplex PCR; TCRdb's copy has only in-frame clones and leaves some out. The sample lists roughly 93,000 clones; approximately 90% were seen once. On this clone: Its antigen remains unknown.

The receptor was isolated from an adult with an advanced solid tumor such as melanoma, head and neck, liver or kidney cancer. Sequenced material: CD4+ or CD8+ T cells sorted from blood, taken in a trial of the OX40 agonist ivuxolimab.

The CDR3 bases are TGTGCCTGGAGCGATCGGGGCTACGAGCAGTACTTC. It encodes CAWSDRGYEQYF. The chain uses TRBV30 and TRBJ2-7, with D tentatively TRBD2 (5 bases). This CDR3 has 12 amino acids. Per the germline V gene, CDR1 is GTSNPN and CDR2 is SVGIG (reference sequence). V was clipped by 3 bases and J by 3 bases, with 9 bases between them. Complete variable domain (other parts from reference TRBV30 and TRBJ2-7): SQTIHQWPATLVQPVGSPLSLECTVEGTSNPNLYWYRQAAGRGLQLLFYSVGIGQISSEVPQNLSASRPQDRQFILSSKKLLLSDSGFYLCAWSDRGYEQYFGPGTRLTVT.